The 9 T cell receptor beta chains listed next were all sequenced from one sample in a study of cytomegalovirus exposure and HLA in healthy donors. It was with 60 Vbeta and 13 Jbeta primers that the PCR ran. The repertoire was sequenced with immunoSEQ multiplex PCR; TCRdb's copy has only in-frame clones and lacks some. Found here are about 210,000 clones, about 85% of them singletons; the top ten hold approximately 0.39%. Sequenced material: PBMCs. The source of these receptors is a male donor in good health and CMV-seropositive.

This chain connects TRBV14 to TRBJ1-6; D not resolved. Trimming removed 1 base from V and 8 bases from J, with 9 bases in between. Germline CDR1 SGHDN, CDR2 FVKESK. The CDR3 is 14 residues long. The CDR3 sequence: CASSQGMRDSPLHF. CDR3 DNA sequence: TGTGCCAGCAGCCAAGGAATGCGGGATTCACCCCTCCACTTT.

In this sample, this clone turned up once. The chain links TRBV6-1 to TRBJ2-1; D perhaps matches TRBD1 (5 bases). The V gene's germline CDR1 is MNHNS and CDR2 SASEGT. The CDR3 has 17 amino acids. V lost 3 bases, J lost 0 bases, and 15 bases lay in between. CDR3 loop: CASSDPDTFSSYNEQFF. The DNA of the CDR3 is TGTGCCAGCAGTGATCCGGACACTTTTAGCTCCTACAATGAGCAGTTCTTC.

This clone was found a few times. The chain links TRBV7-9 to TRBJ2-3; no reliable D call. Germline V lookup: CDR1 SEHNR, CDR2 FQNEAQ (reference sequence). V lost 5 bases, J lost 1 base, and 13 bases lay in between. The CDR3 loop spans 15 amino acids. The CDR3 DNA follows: TGTGCCAGCAGCCCTCCCCGCTGGCGCACAGATACGCAGTATTTT. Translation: CASSPPRWRTDTQYF.

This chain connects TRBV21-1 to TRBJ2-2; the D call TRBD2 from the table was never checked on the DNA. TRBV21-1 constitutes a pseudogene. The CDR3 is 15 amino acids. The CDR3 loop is CASSIVGRDTGELFF. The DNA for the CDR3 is TGTGCCAGCAGTATCGTTGGGAGAGACACCGGGGAGCTGTTTTTT.

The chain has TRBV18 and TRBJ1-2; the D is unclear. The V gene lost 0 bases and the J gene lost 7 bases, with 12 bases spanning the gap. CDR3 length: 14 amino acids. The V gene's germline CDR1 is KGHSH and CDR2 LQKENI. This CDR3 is CASSPPSGIVGYTF. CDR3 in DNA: TGTGCCAGCTCACCACCTTCCGGTATCGTTGGCTACACCTTC. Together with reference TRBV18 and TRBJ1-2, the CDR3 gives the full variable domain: NAGVMQNPRHLVRRRGQEARLRCSPMKGHSHVYWYRQLPEEGLKFMVYLQKENIIDESGMPKERFSAEFPKEGPSILRIQQVVRGDSAAYFCASSPPSGIVGYTFGSGTRLTVV.

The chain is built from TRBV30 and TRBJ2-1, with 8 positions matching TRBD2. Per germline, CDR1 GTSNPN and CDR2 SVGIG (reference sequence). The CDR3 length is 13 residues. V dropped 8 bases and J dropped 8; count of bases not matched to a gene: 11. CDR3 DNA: TGTGCCGGAGCGGGAGATAGCCTTGATGAGCAGTTCTTC. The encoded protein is CAGAGDSLDEQFF.

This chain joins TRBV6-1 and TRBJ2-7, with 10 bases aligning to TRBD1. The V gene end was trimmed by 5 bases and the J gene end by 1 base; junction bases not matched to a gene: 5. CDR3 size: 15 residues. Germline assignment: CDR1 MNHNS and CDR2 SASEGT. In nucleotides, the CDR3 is TGTGCCAGCAGTTTTGGGACAGGGGCTTCCTACGAGCAGTACTTC. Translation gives CASSFGTGASYEQYF.

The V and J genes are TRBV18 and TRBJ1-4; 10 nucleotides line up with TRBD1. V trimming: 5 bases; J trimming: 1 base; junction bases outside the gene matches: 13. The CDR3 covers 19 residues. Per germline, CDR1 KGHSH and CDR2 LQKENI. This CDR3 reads CASSTNRQGAFGTNEKLFF. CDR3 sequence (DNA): TGTGCCAGCTCAACAAACAGACAGGGGGCTTTCGGAACTAATGAAAAACTGTTTTTT.

The chain's CDR3 is CASSPPEPKYQETQYF. The CDR3 nucleotides read TGTGCCAGCTCACCACCGGAGCCGAAGTACCAAGAGACCCAGTACTTC. The chain employs TRBV18 and TRBJ2-5, with D uncertain. The V gene's germline CDR1 is KGHSH and CDR2 LQKENI. The CDR3 covers 16 residues. V gave up 0 bases and J gave up 0 bases, with 11 bases separating them.